The sequence of this TCR beta chain was determined in a study of glioma-infiltrating T cells. A remark on this clonotype: Antigen specificity is unknown. The junction differs from germline at one of its ends, possibly a read error.

The iRepertoire nested amplicon-rescue multiplex PCR amplified TCR alpha and beta CDR3s from RNA. TCRdb processed the multiplex PCR reads anew with MiXCR; each CDR3 protein has one entry. Seen here are around 100,000 distinct CDR3 sequences, about 30% observed once, and the top ten hold around 40%. General study points: Only very few CDR3 sequences appeared in both tissue and blood. Tissue-blood divergence was below expectation in non-neoplastic patients, above in gliomas.

Sequenced sample: glioma tissue, nonneoplastic brain tissue, or PBMCs (not recorded which). The receptor was derived from a human donor with low-grade glioma or glioblastoma, undergoing nonglioma brain surgery, or in good health (not recorded which).

CDR3 nucleotides: TGTGGCAGCAGTTTACCTGGATGGGACAGGAAGGCTGAAGCTTTCTTT. The encoded protein is CGSSLPGWDRKAEAFF. The genes are TRBV12-3 or TRBV12-4 and TRBJ1-1; TRBD1 matches at 8 bases. The CDR3 contains 16 residues.